A single sample gave rise to the 18 T cell receptor beta chains below, sequenced in a study of PD-1 blockade in classical Hodgkin lymphoma. The time point was: newly diagnosed, previously untreated cHL patient sample. Thawed PBMCs were the source of CD4+ T cells, purified by magnetic negative selection. Clones were read by immunoSEQ multiplex PCR, and TCRdb kept only the in-frame ones, dropping some. This table holds 15,000 to 19,000 clones, 85% to 90% found once. The sample was CD4+ T cells from blood. The receptors originated from a human donor with classical Hodgkin lymphoma.

The J gene is TRBJ1-3, the V gene TRBV30; 9 bases match TRBD1. The CDR3 covers 14 residues. Looked up from germline, CDR1 is GTSNPN and CDR2 is SVGIG (reference sequence). Unmatched junction bases numbered 12, after V lost 8 bases and J lost 7 bases. The CDR3 DNA follows: TGTGCCCGAAGCTCGGGACAGGGTGGGAACACCATATATTTT. Protein product: CARSSGQGGNTIYF.

This CDR3 is CASSLQGTGNTIYF. DNA for the CDR3: TGTGCCAGCAGCTTACAGGGAACTGGAAACACCATATATTTT. The chain uses TRBV7-2 and TRBJ1-3, with a weak D call TRBD1 (5 bases). This CDR3 region has 14 residues. Germline V gene lookup returns CDR1 SGHTA and CDR2 FQGNSA. The ends were cut back, 2 bases at V and 2 bases at J, with 7 bases in the middle.

There are a few counts of this clone. The V and J genes are TRBV6-6 and TRBJ1-1; 8 nucleotides align to TRBD1. There are 13 residues in the CDR3. Germline-derived CDR1 and CDR2 are MNHNY and SVGAGI (reference sequence). V shed 6 bases, J shed 7 bases, and the junction held 7 bases outside the gene matches. DNA for the CDR3: TGTGCCAGCAGACCCCGACAGGGGAATGAAGCTTTCTTT. This encodes CASRPRQGNEAFF.

V usage is TRBV7-2 and J usage is TRBJ2-7; 14 bases fit TRBD2. V lost 5 bases and J lost 7; bases outside the gene matches: 7. Looked up from germline, CDR1 is SGHTA and CDR2 is FQGNSA. This CDR3 contains 15 residues. The chain's CDR3 is CASSPTSGRAGEQYF. CDR3 nucleotides: TGTGCCAGCAGCCCGACTAGCGGGAGGGCAGGGGAGCAGTACTTC.

The genes are TRBV7-9 and TRBJ1-5; the D is unclear. The germline V gene encodes CDR1 SEHNR and CDR2 FQNEAQ (reference sequence). The CDR3 has 13 amino acids. V was pared by 5 bases and J by 6 bases, with 11 bases between. This CDR3 is CASSAIGSQPQHF. CDR3 DNA: TGTGCCAGCAGCGCCATAGGGTCTCAGCCCCAGCATTTT.

The V gene is TRBV6-1, the J gene TRBJ2-5; D is undetermined. Trimming removed 5 bases at V and 4 bases at J, with 11 bases between. The CDR3 is 13 amino acids. Germline CDR1 is MNHNS and CDR2 is SASEGT. The CDR3 DNA reads as TGTGCCAGCAGTTCAAACACCGTAGAGACCCAGTACTTC. This translates into CASSSNTVETQYF.

This chain connects TRBV28 to TRBJ2-7; 7 bases align to TRBD1. CDR3 length: 16 amino acids. With 4 bases clipped from V and 2 bases from J, the junction kept 11 bases outside the gene matches. Germline lookup yields CDR1 MDHEN and CDR2 SYDVKM. The CDR3 spells CASSSDRRFKAYEQYF. The DNA of the CDR3 is TGTGCCAGCAGTTCGGACAGGCGGTTCAAGGCCTACGAGCAGTACTTC.

The J gene is TRBJ2-7, the V gene TRBV6-5, with D perhaps TRBD1 (6 bases). The CDR3 contains 12 residues. The germline V gene has CDR1 MNHEY and CDR2 SVGAGI. V was clipped by 8 bases and J by 2 bases, with 10 bases between them. CDR3 protein: CASRDTAYEQYF. CDR3 DNA sequence: TGTGCCAGCCGGGACACCGCCTACGAGCAGTACTTC.

The CDR3 DNA follows: TGCGCCAGCAGCTTGGCCGGGACAGGGGCCGAGCAGTACTTC. Translated, it gives CASSLAGTGAEQYF. V and J are TRBV5-1 and TRBJ2-7; 10 nucleotides line up with TRBD1. Germline CDR1 reads SGHRS; CDR2 reads YFSETQ. The CDR3 runs 14 residues. With 0 bases clipped from V and 6 bases from J, the junction kept 3 bases outside the gene matches.

The chain is built from TRBV11-2 and TRBJ2-3; TRBD2 might be the D (6 bases). From germline, CDR1 is SGHAT and CDR2 FQNNGV. Trimming cost V 5 bases and J 1 base, with 16 bases left between them. This CDR3 spans 16 amino acids. The CDR3 DNA is TGTGCCAGCAGCCTTAGCGGAAGGGACCGCACAGATACGCAGTATTTT. Its translation is CASSLSGRDRTDTQYF. Filled out from reference TRBV11-2 and TRBJ2-3, the complete variable domain reads EAGVAQSPRYKIIEKRQSVAFWCNPISGHATLYWYQQILGQGPKLLIQFQNNGVVDDSQLPKDRFSAERLKGVDSTLKIQPAKLEDSAVYLCASSLSGRDRTDTQYFGPGTRLTVL.

This chain uses TRBV19 with TRBJ1-4; TRBD1 might be the D (6 bases). The germline V gene encodes CDR1 LNHDA and CDR2 SQIVND (reference sequence). V was shortened by 6 bases and J by 3 bases, with 14 bases between the two germline ends. The CDR3 has 15 amino acids. The CDR3 protein is CASSLQGLANEKLFF. In DNA form, the CDR3 reads TGTGCCAGTAGCCTACAGGGACTGGCTAATGAAAAACTGTTTTTT.

The rearrangement links TRBV5-8 to TRBJ2-2; D is tentatively TRBD1 or TRBD2 (5 bases each). The CDR3 runs to 16 residues. Trimming took off 5 bases at V and 7 bases at J, with 21 bases between the two ends. Germline CDR1 and CDR2: SGHTS and YDEGEE. The CDR3 nucleotides read TGTGCCAGCAGGACTACCGGGACCGCGCTTAGCGGGGAGCTGTTTTTT. Translating it yields CASRTTGTALSGELFF.

The chain joins TRBV27 to TRBJ1-5; TRBD1 agrees at 8 bases. V trimming: 1 base; J trimming: 4 bases; junction bases outside the gene matches: 6. CDR1 and CDR2 (germline): MNHEY, SMNVEV (reference sequence). The CDR3 contains 16 residues. This CDR3 is CASSLYGTGPNQPQHF. DNA of the CDR3: TGTGCCAGCAGTTTATATGGGACAGGACCGAATCAGCCCCAGCATTTT.

This sequence joins TRBV19 and TRBJ2-7; D unclear. The ends were cut back, 0 bases at V and 2 bases at J, with 8 bases in the middle. Germline V gene sequence: CDR1 LNHDA, CDR2 SQIVND (reference sequence). This CDR3 spans 14 amino acids. This CDR3 reads CASSIDIDTYEQYF. Written as DNA, the CDR3 is TGTGCCAGTAGTATAGATATCGACACCTACGAGCAGTACTTC.

The chain uses TRBV5-4 and TRBJ2-7; D may be TRBD1 (6 bases). Trimming took off 5 bases at V and 7 bases at J, with 13 bases between the two ends. The germline CDR1 and CDR2 sequences are SGHNT and YYREEE (reference sequence). The CDR3 contains 12 residues. CDR3 residues: CASSSTGNEQYF. CDR3 coding DNA: TGTGCCAGCAGTTCTACAGGGAATGAGCAGTACTTC.

V usage is TRBV6-5 and J usage is TRBJ1-1; no firm D call. The CDR3 is 15 amino acids. The V gene's germline CDR1 is MNHEY and CDR2 SVGAGI. V was cut by 0 bases and J by 4 bases, with 12 bases left in between. This CDR3 is CASSYSGSIRTEAFF. CDR3 sequence (DNA): TGTGCCAGCAGTTACTCTGGATCTATACGCACTGAAGCTTTCTTT.

The V gene is TRBV21-1, the J gene TRBJ2-7; the listed D gene, TRBD1, was not tested against the DNA. TRBV21-1 constitutes a pseudogene. CDR3 length: 15 residues. In nucleotides, the CDR3 is TGTGCCAGCACCTTACGGGGGACAGGGGATTACGAGCAGTACTTC. As protein: CASTLRGTGDYEQYF.

This chain connects TRBV5-1 to TRBJ2-5, with a weak D call TRBD2 (6 bases). Trimming took off 5 bases at V and 3 bases at J, with 11 bases between the two ends. Germline V gene sequence: CDR1 SGHRS, CDR2 YFSETQ. CDR3 length equals 13 residues. The CDR3 DNA reads as TGCGCCAGCAGGCGGGGTAACGAAGAGACCCAGTACTTC. Its translation: CASRRGNEETQYF.